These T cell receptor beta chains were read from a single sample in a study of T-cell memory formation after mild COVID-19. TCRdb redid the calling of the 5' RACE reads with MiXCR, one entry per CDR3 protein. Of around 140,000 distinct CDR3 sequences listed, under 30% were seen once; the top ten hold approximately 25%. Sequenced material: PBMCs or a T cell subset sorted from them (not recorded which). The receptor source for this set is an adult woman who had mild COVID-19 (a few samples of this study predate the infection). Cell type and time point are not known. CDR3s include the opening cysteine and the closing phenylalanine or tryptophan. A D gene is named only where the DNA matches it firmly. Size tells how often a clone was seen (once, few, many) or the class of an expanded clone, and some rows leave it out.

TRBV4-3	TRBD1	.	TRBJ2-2	CASSQEGQAFTGELFF	TGCGCCAGCAGCCAAGAGGGACAGGCCTTCACCGGGGAGCTGTTTTTT
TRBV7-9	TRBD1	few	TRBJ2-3	CASRSTGGEDTQYF	TGTGCCAGCAGGTCCACAGGGGGCGAAGATACGCAGTATTTT
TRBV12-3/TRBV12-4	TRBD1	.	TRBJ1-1	CASSSTGVGTEAFF	TGTGCCAGCAGTTCAACAGGGGTGGGCACTGAAGCTTTCTTT
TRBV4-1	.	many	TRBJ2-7	CASSQTQGDYEQYF	TGCGCCAGCAGCCAAACCCAAGGGGACTACGAGCAGTACTTC
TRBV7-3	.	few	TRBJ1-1	CASSFGRDTEAFF	TGTGCCAGCAGCTTTGGAAGGGACACTGAAGCTTTCTTT
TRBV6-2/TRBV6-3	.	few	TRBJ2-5	CASSGTGVGRETQYF	TGTGCCAGCTCGGGAACGGGAGTTGGTCGAGAGACCCAGTACTTC
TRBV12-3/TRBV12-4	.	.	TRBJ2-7	CASSFGNTEYF	TGTGCCAGCAGTTTTGGCAACACGGAGTACTTC
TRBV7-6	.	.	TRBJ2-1	CASSLLGGTGSHNEQFF	TGTGCCAGCAGCTTATTAGGTGGGACCGGGAGTCACAATGAGCAGTTCTTC
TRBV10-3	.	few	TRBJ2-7	CAISESPGYEQYF	TGTGCCATCAGTGAGTCGCCCGGGTACGAGCAGTACTTC
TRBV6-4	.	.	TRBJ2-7	CASSEVERIAHEQYF	TGTGCCAGCAGTGAAGTGGAGCGAATTGCCCACGAGCAGTACTTC
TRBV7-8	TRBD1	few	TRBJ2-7	CASSLPRDRRAYEQYF	TGTGCCAGCAGCTTACCTCGGGACAGGCGAGCCTACGAGCAGTACTTC
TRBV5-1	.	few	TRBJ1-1	CASSSAQGRFEDTEAFF	TGCGCCAGCAGCTCGGCACAGGGTCGTTTTGAGGACACTGAAGCTTTCTTT
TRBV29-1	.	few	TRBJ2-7	CSVETGQRPYEQYF	TGCAGCGTTGAAACAGGACAGAGACCGTACGAGCAGTACTTC
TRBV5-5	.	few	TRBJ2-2	CASSPQDTGELFF	TGTGCCAGCAGCCCCCAGGACACCGGGGAGCTGTTTTTT
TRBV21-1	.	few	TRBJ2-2	CASSKEGTGSTGELFF	TGTGCCAGCAGCAAAGAGGGTACAGGGTCCACCGGGGAGCTGTTTTTT
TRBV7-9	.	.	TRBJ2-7	CASSLEGVEQYF	TGTGCCAGCAGCTTAGAGGGGGTTGAGCAGTACTTC
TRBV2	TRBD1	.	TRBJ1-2	CASRLVVGQILFNYGYTF	TGTGCCAGCAGACTGGTCGTGGGACAGATTTTGTTTAACTATGGCTACACCTTC
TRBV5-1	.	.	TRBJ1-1	CASSLAGWNTEAFF	TGCGCCAGCAGCTTGGCAGGTTGGAACACTGAAGCTTTCTTT
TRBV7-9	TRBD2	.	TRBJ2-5	CDSSFRGGETQYF	TGTGACAGCAGCTTTCGCGGGGGGGAGACCCAGTACTTC
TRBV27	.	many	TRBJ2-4	CATRDYSGLTKNIQYF	TGTGCCACCAGAGATTATTCTGGTTTGACCAAAAACATTCAGTACTTC
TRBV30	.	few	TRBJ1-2	CAWSTQNGYTF	TGTGCCTGGAGTACCCAGAATGGCTACACCTTC
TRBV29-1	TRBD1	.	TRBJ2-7	CSVEDGQGYEQYF	TGCAGCGTTGAAGATGGACAGGGATACGAGCAGTACTTC
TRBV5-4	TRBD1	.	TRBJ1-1	CASSFPTGVTEAFF	TGTGCCAGCAGCTTCCCCACAGGGGTCACTGAAGCTTTCTTT
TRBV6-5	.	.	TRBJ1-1	CASRPGLGTEAFF	TGTGCCAGCAGGCCTGGCCTCGGCACTGAAGCTTTCTTT
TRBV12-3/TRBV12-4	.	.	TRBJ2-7	CASSLSSSSIYEQYF	TGTGCCAGCAGTTTATCATCCAGCAGCATCTACGAGCAGTACTTC
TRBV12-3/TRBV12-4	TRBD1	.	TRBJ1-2	CASSPTGGFPNSTF	TGTGCCAGCAGCCCGACAGGGGGTTTTCCAAACTCCACCTTC
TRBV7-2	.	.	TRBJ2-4	CASTIGRDNIQYF	TGTGCCAGCACCATAGGAAGGGACAACATTCAGTACTTC
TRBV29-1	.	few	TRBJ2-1	CSVEDPRLEAYNEQFF	TGCAGCGTTGAAGACCCTAGACTAGAGGCCTACAATGAGCAGTTCTTC
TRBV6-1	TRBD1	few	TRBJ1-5	CASSDVDRDNQPQHF	TGTGCCAGCAGTGACGTAGACAGGGACAATCAGCCCCAGCATTTT
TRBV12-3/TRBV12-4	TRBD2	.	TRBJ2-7	CASSLVESGTQGSPRYEQYF	TGTGCCAGCAGTTTAGTCGAGAGCGGGACCCAAGGATCTCCTCGCTACGAGCAGTACTTC
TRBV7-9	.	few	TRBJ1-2	CASSPPGNYGYTF	TGTGCCAGCAGCCCGCCGGGGAACTATGGCTACACCTTC
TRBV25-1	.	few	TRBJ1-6	CASSEEVTPSYNSPLHF	TGTGCCAGCAGTGAAGAGGTCACACCCTCCTATAATTCACCCCTCCACTTT
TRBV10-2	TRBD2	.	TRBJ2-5	CASSEAGLGLAGRETQYF	TGCGCCAGCAGTGAGGCGGGTTTGGGACTAGCGGGGCGTGAGACCCAGTACTTC
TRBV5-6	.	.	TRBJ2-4	CASRGHGSGIQYF	TGTGCCAGCAGGGGACATGGTTCTGGCATTCAGTACTTC
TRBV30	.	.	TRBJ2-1	CAWTTIERAYNEQFF	TGTGCCTGGACTACAATCGAGCGGGCCTACAATGAGCAGTTCTTC
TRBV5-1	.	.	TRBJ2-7	CASSSHEGWVERYF	TGCGCCAGCAGCTCCCACGAAGGGTGGGTCGAGCGGTACTTC
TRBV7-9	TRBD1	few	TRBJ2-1	CASSFSGTGYNEQFF	TGTGCCAGCAGCTTCTCCGGGACAGGCTACAATGAGCAGTTCTTC
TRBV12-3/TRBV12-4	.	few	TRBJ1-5	CASQDSVYSNQPQHF	TGTGCCAGCCAGGACAGTGTCTATAGCAATCAGCCCCAGCATTTT
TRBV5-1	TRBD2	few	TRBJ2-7	CASSLGLAGANEQYF	TGCGCCAGCAGCTTGGGGCTAGCGGGAGCCAACGAGCAGTACTTC
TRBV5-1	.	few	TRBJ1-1	CASSLVRGAEAFF	TGCGCCAGCAGCTTGGTACGGGGGGCTGAAGCTTTCTTT
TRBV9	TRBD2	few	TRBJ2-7	CASSVGLAATYEQYF	TGTGCCAGCAGCGTGGGACTAGCGGCAACCTACGAGCAGTACTTC
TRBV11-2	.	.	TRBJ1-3	CASSPQGSSGNTIYF	TGTGCCAGCAGCCCACAGGGAAGCTCTGGAAACACCATATATTTT